Here is one T cell receptor (beta chain) with its context. The data are from a study of shared clonotypes between healthy human individuals. The naive CD8 population came from CD45RO-negative cells selected for CCR7, without terminally differentiated effector memory CD45RA+ cells. Genomic DNA (from each subset) was split evenly across several immunoSEQ plates. Sequencing used immunoSEQ multiplex PCR; TCRdb keeps in-frame clones, though not all of them. The table records 1.5 million to 2.5 million clones, about 94% of them present only once. V was cut by 5 bases and J by 12 bases, with 14 bases left in between. Germline-derived CDR1 and CDR2 are SGHDN and FVKESK. The CDR3 totals 12 residues.

The chain joins TRBV14 to TRBJ2-4; D call uncertain. This TCR was recovered from a man aged 18 to 30 in good health. Sequenced: naive CD8+ T cells sorted from blood. The CDR3: CASSSGLLAQYF. The CDR3 nucleotides read TGTGCCAGCAGCTCCGGGCTTTTGGCTCAGTACTTC.